Sequencing of this T cell receptor beta chain was carried out in a study of T cell changes during pregnancy in multiple sclerosis. Sequenced by immunoSEQ multiplex PCR; TCRdb stores in-frame clones only, minus some. There are 45,000 to 50,000 clones in the sample; about 94% occur only once, and almost 4.5% lies in the top ten. The sample consisted of CD8+ T cells from peripheral blood mononuclear cells, taken in the first trimester of pregnancy. This receptor was identified in a female donor with multiple sclerosis, enrolled in a pregnancy study.

DNA for the CDR3: TGTGCCAGCAGCGTAGGAACAGACAACTACGAGCAGTACTTC. Translated: CASSVGTDNYEQYF. The chain couples TRBV9 to TRBJ2-7; D is undetermined. Trimming removed 0 bases at V and 3 bases at J, with 10 bases between. This CDR3 spans 14 amino acids. Germline assignment: CDR1 SGDLS and CDR2 YYNGEE.